The rows below give T cell receptor beta chains drawn from one sample of a study of breast tumors, draining lymph nodes, adjacent tissues. TCRdb independently ran MiXCR on the multiplex PCR reads; one entry per CDR3 protein. Of tens of thousands of distinct CDR3 sequences detected, over 25% appear once; the ten largest clones hold over 8%. The sample comprised axillary lymph node tissue. Receptors were obtained from a female donor with breast cancer. Some clones in this sample may be carry-over from other donors' samples. Both conserved end residues are part of each CDR3. The D gene is left open where the match is weak. Where a row states a size, it is once, few, many or the class of an expanded clone; other rows omit it.

size	V	J	D	CDR3	DNA
many	TRBV10-1	TRBJ2-4	NA	CASSETVKNIQYF	TGCGCCAGCAGTGAAACAGTGAAAAACATTCAGTACTTC
many	TRBV5-8	TRBJ1-5	NA	CASSPDIDQPQHF	TGTGCCAGCAGCCCCGACATCGATCAGCCCCAGCATTTT
many	TRBV7-8	TRBJ2-3	TRBD2	CASSPGAGGTTDTQYF	TGTGCCAGCAGCCCGGGGGCGGGAGGAACCACAGATACGCAGTATTTT
many	TRBV18	TRBJ2-1	NA	CASSPLADNEQFF	TGTGCCAGCTCACCACTAGCGGACAATGAGCAGTTCTTC
NA	TRBV5-1	TRBJ1-5	NA	CASSVGGNGNQPQHF	TGCGCCAGCAGCGTAGGAGGGAACGGAAATCAGCCCCAGCATTTT
NA	TRBV19	TRBJ1-2	TRBD1	CASSWTGDGYTF	TGTGCCAGTAGTTGGACAGGGGATGGCTACACCTTC
NA	TRBV27	TRBJ2-5	NA	CASSLLGSAETQCF	TGTGCCAGCAGTTTACTGGGTTCAGCGGAGACCCAGTGCTTC
NA	TRBV20-1	TRBJ2-5	TRBD1	CSVPGQGWEETQYF	TGCAGTGTTCCTGGACAGGGATGGGAAGAGACCCAGTACTTC
NA	TRBV7-3	TRBJ2-5	TRBD2	CASSLGGASGSRETQYF	TGTGCCAGCAGCTTGGGGGGGGCTAGCGGGAGTCGAGAGACCCAGTACTTC
NA	TRBV6-5	TRBJ2-2	NA	CASSYGPGANTGELFF	TGTGCCAGCAGTTATGGGCCGGGCGCTAACACCGGGGAGCTGTTTTTT
NA	TRBV19	TRBJ2-3	TRBD2	CASSIDGGGLTGTQYF	TGTGCCAGTAGCATAGATGGGGGAGGGCTCACAGGTACGCAGTATTTT
many	TRBV20-1	TRBJ2-3	NA	CSAPRGESDTQYF	TGCAGTGCCCCAAGGGGTGAGTCAGATACGCAGTATTTT
many	TRBV29-1	TRBJ2-4	TRBD2	CSVEGREAKNIQYF	TGCAGCGTTGAAGGGCGGGAGGCCAAAAACATTCAGTACTTC
NA	TRBV5-1	TRBJ2-7	TRBD1	CASSTGTGASYEQYF	TGCGCCAGCAGCACCGGGACAGGGGCGTCATACGAGCAGTACTTC
many	TRBV7-2	TRBJ2-1	NA	CASSLPSYNEQFF	TGTGCCAGCAGCTTACCTAGCTACAATGAGCAGTTCTTC
many	TRBV6-6	TRBJ2-7	TRBD1	CASRDQGARYEQYF	TGTGCCAGCAGGGACCAGGGGGCGCGCTACGAGCAGTACTTC
many	TRBV27	TRBJ1-5	NA	CASSLVQPHSNQPQHF	TGTGCCAGCAGTTTAGTTCAGCCCCATAGCAATCAGCCCCAGCATTTT
many	TRBV28	TRBJ1-3	NA	CASNTRGGLGSGNTIYF	TGTGCCAGCAACACACGAGGGGGGCTTGGCTCTGGAAACACCATATATTTT
many	TRBV29-1	TRBJ2-1	NA	CSVERDYEQFF	TGCAGCGTTGAGCGGGACTATGAGCAGTTCTTC
NA	TRBV12-3/TRBV12-4	TRBJ1-1	NA	CASSPLNDSGQALF	TGTGCCAGCAGTCCCCTCAACGACAGCGGCCAAGCTCTCTTT
many	TRBV20-1	TRBJ1-1	TRBD1	CSASGVGTASNTEAFF	TGCAGTGCTAGCGGAGTAGGGACAGCATCGAACACTGAAGCTTTCTTT
many	TRBV2	TRBJ2-7	TRBD2	CASERAGVKEQYF	TGTGCCAGCGAAAGGGCGGGAGTAAAAGAACAGTACTTC
many	TRBV7-3	TRBJ2-1	TRBD1	CASSPGQGGNNEQFF	TGTGCCAGCAGCCCGGGACAGGGGGGAAACAATGAGCAGTTCTTC
NA	TRBV25-1	TRBJ2-5	TRBD2	CASSESVRYTGEWSLAGGLETQYF	TGTGCCAGCAGTGAATCTGTGCGATATACGGGTGAGTGGTCCTTAGCGGGAGGGCTGGAGACCCAGTACTTC
few	TRBV6-2/TRBV6-3	TRBJ2-1	TRBD2	CASRTGTTYNEQFF	TGTGCCAGCAGAACCGGGACTACATACAATGAGCAGTTCTTC
many	TRBV24-1	TRBJ2-5	NA	CATSDAGIQTQYF	TGTGCCACCAGTGATGCAGGGATACAGACCCAGTACTTC
NA	TRBV10-3	TRBJ1-5	TRBD1	CAIRTGVDISNQPQHF	TGTGCCATCAGGACAGGGGTGGATATTAGCAATCAGCCCCAGCATTTT
many	TRBV29-1	TRBJ1-2	NA	CSVEDIDTGNYGYTF	TGCAGCGTTGAAGATATCGATACTGGGAACTATGGCTACACCTTC
NA	TRBV20-1	TRBJ1-2	NA	CSAEVLGGYTF	TGCAGTGCTGAAGTATTGGGGGGCTACACCTTC
once	TRBV7-2	TRBJ1-2	NA	CASGLRGRDPYGYSF	TGTGCCAGCGGCTTACGGGGGCGAGATCCATATGGCTACTCCTTC
once	TRBV5-6	TRBJ1-4	NA	CASSLYGAANEKLFF	TGTGCCAGCAGCTTGTACGGGGCGGCTAATGAAAAACTGTTTTTT
many	TRBV2	TRBJ2-6	NA	CARGGGGANVLTF	TGTGCCCGTGGTGGAGGCGGGGCCAACGTCCTGACTTTC
NA	TRBV7-8	TRBJ1-2	NA	CASRPGQYGYTF	TGTGCCAGCAGGCCAGGACAGTATGGCTACACCTTC
few	TRBV7-2	TRBJ1-1	NA	CASSPLGRRDTEAFF	TGTGCCAGCAGCCCATTGGGACGCAGGGACACTGAAGCTTTCTTT
many	TRBV20-1	TRBJ2-1	NA	CSARALLVSSYNEQFF	TGCAGTGCTAGAGCCCTACTAGTCAGCTCCTACAATGAGCAGTTCTTC
many	TRBV13	TRBJ2-6	NA	CASSPHLLAGISSGANVLTF	TGTGCCAGCAGCCCCCACCTTCTGGCGGGCATTAGCTCTGGGGCCAACGTCCTGACTTTC
many	TRBV7-2	TRBJ2-7	NA	CASSLGRGSRHF	TGTGCCAGCAGCTTAGGTCGGGGGAGTCGACACTTC
many	TRBV7-3	TRBJ1-3	TRBD1	CASSGRDRGMGNTIYF	TGTGCCAGCAGCGGGAGGGACAGGGGAATGGGAAACACCATATATTTT
NA	TRBV30	TRBJ2-1	TRBD2	CAWSSSGASEQFF	TGTGCCTGGAGCTCTAGCGGCGCCTCTGAGCAGTTCTTC
many	TRBV20-1	TRBJ2-3	NA	CSASSRGSTDTQYF	TGCAGTGCTAGTTCCCGAGGGTCCACAGATACGCAGTATTTT
many	TRBV24-1	TRBJ2-3	NA	CATSAEGYTDTQYF	TGTGCCACCAGTGCGGAGGGCTACACAGATACGCAGTATTTT
NA	TRBV20-1	TRBJ2-7	TRBD2	CSATTSGSYEQYF	TGCAGTGCTACTACTAGCGGGAGTTACGAGCAGTACTTC
NA	TRBV5-1	TRBJ2-5	NA	CASSLVSGTGAGETQYF	TGCGCCAGCAGCTTGGTCTCAGGCACGGGCGCGGGGGAGACCCAGTACTTC
few	TRBV7-9	TRBJ2-3	NA	CASSAGSTDTQYF	TGTGCCAGCAGCGCAGGCAGCACAGATACGCAGTATTTT
many	TRBV19	TRBJ2-4	TRBD2	CASSIKLAGVPKNIQYF	TGTGCCAGTAGTATAAAGTTAGCGGGAGTCCCCAAAAACATTCAGTACTTC
many	TRBV5-1	TRBJ2-1	TRBD2	CASTPYLSGRDEQFF	TGCGCCAGCACCCCCTATCTCAGCGGGAGGGATGAGCAGTTCTTC
many	TRBV4-3	TRBJ2-7	TRBD1	CASSPRTGALDEQYF	TGCGCCAGCAGCCCCCGGACAGGGGCCCTCGACGAGCAGTACTTC
many	TRBV20-1	TRBJ2-3	TRBD1	CSAKVPTGRQDTQYF	TGCAGTGCTAAAGTCCCGACAGGGAGACAAGATACGCAGTATTTT
many	TRBV20-1	TRBJ2-7	NA	CSARPASAGTWYEQYF	TGCAGTGCTAGACCGGCGTCGGCGGGAACCTGGTACGAGCAGTACTTC
NA	TRBV6-2/TRBV6-3	TRBJ2-2	NA	CASRGRGGENTGELFF	TGTGCCAGTAGAGGAAGGGGGGGTGAGAACACCGGGGAGCTGTTTTTT
many	TRBV19	TRBJ2-2	NA	CASIDSLDGELFF	TGTGCCAGTATTGACTCCCTTGACGGGGAGCTGTTTTTT
many	TRBV5-1	TRBJ2-3	NA	CASSLGYTGLDGTDTQYF	TGCGCCAGCAGCTTGGGTTATACCGGACTTGACGGCACAGATACGCAGTATTTT
many	TRBV4-3	TRBJ2-5	NA	CASSQDGGKETQYF	TGCGCCAGCAGCCAAGATGGGGGAAAGGAGACCCAGTACTTC
many	TRBV7-2	TRBJ2-3	NA	CASSLANQPSDTQYF	TGTGCCAGCAGCTTAGCGAATCAGCCCTCGGATACGCAGTATTTT